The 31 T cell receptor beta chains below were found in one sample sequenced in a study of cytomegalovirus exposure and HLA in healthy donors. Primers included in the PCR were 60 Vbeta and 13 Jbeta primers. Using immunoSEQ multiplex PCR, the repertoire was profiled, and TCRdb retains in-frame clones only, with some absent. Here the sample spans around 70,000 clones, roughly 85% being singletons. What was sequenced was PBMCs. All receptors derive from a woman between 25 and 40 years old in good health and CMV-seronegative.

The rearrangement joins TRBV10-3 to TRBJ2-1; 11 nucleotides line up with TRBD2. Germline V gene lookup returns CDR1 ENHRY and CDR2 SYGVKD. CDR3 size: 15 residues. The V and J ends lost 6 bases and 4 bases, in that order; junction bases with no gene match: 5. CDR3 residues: CAISSGTSGYNEQFF. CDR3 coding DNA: TGTGCCATCAGCTCCGGGACTAGCGGATACAATGAGCAGTTCTTC.

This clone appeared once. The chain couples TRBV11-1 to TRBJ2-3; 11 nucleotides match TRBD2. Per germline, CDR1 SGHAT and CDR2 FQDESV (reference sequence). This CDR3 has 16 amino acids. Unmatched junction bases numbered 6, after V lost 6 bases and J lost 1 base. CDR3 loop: CASSLTSGAGTDTQYF. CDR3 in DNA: TGTGCCAGCAGTTTGACTAGCGGGGCCGGCACAGATACGCAGTATTTT.

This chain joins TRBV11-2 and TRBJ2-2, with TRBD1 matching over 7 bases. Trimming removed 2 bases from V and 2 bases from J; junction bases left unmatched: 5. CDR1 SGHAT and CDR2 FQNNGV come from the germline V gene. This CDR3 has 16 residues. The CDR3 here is CASSLYGTANTGELFF. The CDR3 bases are TGTGCCAGCAGCTTATATGGGACAGCTAACACCGGGGAGCTGTTTTTT.

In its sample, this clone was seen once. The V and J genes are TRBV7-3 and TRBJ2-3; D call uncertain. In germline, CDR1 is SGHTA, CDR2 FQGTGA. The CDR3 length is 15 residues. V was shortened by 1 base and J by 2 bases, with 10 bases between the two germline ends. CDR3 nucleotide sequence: TGTGCCAGCAGCTTAAGTGGCACCAACACAGATACGCAGTATTTT. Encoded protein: CASSLSGTNTDTQYF.

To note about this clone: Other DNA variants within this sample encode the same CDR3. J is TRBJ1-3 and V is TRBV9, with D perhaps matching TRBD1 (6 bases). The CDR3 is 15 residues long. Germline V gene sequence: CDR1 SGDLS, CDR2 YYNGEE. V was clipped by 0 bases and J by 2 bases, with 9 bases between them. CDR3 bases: TGTGCCAGCAGCGTAGTTCCAGGGGCTGGAAACACCATATATTTT. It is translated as CASSVVPGAGNTIYF. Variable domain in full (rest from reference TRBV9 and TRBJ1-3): DSGVTQTPKHLITATGQRVTLRCSPRSGDLSVYWYQQSLDQGLQFLIQYYNGEERAKGNILERFSAQQFPDLHSELNLSSLELGDSALYFCASSVVPGAGNTIYFGEGSWLTVV.

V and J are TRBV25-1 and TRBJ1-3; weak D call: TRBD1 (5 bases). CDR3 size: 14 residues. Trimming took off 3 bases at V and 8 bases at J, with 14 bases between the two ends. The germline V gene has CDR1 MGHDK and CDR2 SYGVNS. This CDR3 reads CASSDRVQPDTIYF. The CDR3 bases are TGTGCCAGCAGTGACAGGGTTCAGCCGGACACCATATATTTT.

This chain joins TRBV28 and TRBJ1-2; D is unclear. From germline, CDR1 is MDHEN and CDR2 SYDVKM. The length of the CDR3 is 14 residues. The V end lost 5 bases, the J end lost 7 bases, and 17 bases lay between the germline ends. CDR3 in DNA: TGTGCCAGCAGTCCGGCCTCCAGGTCAGGTGGCTACACCTTC. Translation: CASSPASRSGGYTF.

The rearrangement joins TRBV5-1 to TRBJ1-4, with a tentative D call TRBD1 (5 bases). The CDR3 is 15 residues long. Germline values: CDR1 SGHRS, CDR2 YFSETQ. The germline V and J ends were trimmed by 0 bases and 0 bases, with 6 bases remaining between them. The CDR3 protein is CASSLGGATNEKLFF. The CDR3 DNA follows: TGCGCCAGCAGCTTGGGGGGGGCAACTAATGAAAAACTGTTTTTT.

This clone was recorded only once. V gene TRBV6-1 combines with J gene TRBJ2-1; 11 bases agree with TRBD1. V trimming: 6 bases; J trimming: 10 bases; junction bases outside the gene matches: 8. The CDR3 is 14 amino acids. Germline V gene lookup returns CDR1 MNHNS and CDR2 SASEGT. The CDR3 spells CASRGTGGDGEQFF. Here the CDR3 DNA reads TGTGCCAGCAGGGGGACAGGGGGGGACGGGGAGCAGTTCTTC.

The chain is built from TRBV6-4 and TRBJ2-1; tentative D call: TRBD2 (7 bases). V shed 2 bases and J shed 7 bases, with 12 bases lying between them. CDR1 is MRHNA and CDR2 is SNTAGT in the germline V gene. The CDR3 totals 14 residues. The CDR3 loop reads CASSDGEGGNEQFF. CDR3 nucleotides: TGTGCCAGCAGTGACGGGGAGGGGGGGAATGAGCAGTTCTTC.

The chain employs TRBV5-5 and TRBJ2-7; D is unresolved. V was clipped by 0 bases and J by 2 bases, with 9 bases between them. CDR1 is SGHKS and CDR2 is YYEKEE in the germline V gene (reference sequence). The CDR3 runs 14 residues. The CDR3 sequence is CASSLGTPTYEQYF. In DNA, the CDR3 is TGTGCCAGCAGCTTGGGCACTCCCACCTACGAGCAGTACTTC. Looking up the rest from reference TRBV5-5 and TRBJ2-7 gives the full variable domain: DAGVTQSPTHLIKTRGQQVTLRCSPISGHKSVSWYQQVLGQGPQFIFQYYEKEERGRGNFPDRFSARQFPNYSSELNVNALLLGDSALYLCASSLGTPTYEQYFGPGTRLTVT.

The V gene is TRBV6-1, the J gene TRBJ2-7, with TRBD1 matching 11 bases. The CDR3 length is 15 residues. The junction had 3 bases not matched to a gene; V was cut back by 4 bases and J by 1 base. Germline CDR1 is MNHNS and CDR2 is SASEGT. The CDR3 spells CASSGRDRGSYEQYF. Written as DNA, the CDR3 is TGTGCCAGCAGTGGTAGGGACAGGGGGTCCTACGAGCAGTACTTC.

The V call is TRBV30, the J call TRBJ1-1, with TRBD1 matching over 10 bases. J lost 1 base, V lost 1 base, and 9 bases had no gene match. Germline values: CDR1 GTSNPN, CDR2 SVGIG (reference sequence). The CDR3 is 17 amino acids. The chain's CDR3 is CAWSGPGDRGGNTEAFF. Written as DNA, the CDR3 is TGTGCCTGGAGTGGGCCGGGGGACAGGGGTGGGAACACTGAAGCTTTCTTT.

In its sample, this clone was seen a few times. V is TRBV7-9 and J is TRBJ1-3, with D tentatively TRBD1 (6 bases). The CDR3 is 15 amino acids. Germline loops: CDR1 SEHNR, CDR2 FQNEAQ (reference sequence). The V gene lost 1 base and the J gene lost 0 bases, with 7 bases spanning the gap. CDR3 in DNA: TGTGCCAGCAGCTTAGGGGGGCCCTCTGGAAACACCATATATTTT. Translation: CASSLGGPSGNTIYF.

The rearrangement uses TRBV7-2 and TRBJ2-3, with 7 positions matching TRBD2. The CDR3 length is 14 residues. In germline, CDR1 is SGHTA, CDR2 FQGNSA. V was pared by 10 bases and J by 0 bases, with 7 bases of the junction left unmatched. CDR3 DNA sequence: TGTGCCACTCGGGAGGCCTTTAGCACAGATACGCAGTATTTT. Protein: CATREAFSTDTQYF. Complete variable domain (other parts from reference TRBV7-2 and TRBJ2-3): GAGVSQSPSNKVTEKGKDVELRCDPISGHTALYWYRQSLGQGLEFLIYFQGNSAPDKSGLPSDRFSAERTGGSVSTLTIQRTQQEDSAVYLCATREAFSTDTQYFGPGTRLTVL.

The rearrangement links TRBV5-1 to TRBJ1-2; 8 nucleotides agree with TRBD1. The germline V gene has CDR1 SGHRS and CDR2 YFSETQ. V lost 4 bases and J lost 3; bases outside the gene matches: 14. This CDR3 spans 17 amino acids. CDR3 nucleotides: TGCGCCAGCAGCCCGGACAGGGCAACGGTGGCCTACTATGGCTACACCTTC. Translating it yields CASSPDRATVAYYGYTF.

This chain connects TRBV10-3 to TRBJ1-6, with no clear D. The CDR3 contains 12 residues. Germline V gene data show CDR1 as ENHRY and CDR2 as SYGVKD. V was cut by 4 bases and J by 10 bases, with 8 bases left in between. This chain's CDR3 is CAISATESPLHF. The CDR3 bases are TGTGCCATCAGTGCCACCGAGTCACCCCTCCACTTT.

The CDR3 is CASSSPLSGNTIYF. The DNA for the CDR3 is TGTGCCAGCAGCTCTCCCCTGTCTGGAAACACCATATATTTT. The chain has TRBV7-9 and TRBJ1-3; no clear D. The CDR3 contains 14 residues. Germline V gives CDR1 SEHNR, CDR2 FQNEAQ (reference sequence). Trimming stripped 4 bases from V and 1 base from J, with 8 bases between.

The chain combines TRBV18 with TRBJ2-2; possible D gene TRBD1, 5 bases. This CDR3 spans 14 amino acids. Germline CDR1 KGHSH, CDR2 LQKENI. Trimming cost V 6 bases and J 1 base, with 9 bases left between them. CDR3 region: CASSRGQNTGELFF. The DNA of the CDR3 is TGTGCCAGCTCGCGTGGACAGAACACCGGGGAGCTGTTTTTT.

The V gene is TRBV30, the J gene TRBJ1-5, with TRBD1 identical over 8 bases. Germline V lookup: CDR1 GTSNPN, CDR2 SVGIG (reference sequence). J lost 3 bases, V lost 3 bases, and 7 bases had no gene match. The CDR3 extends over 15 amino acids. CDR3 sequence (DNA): TGTGCCTGGAGCGTCCGGGACAGGTACAATCAGCCCCAGCATTTT. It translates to CAWSVRDRYNQPQHF.

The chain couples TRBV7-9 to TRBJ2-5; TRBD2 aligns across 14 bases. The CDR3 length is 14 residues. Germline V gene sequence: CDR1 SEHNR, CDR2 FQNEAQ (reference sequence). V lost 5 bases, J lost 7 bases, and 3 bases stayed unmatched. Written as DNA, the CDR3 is TGTGCCAGCAGCCAGACTAGCGGGAGGGTGACCCAGTACTTC. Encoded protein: CASSQTSGRVTQYF.

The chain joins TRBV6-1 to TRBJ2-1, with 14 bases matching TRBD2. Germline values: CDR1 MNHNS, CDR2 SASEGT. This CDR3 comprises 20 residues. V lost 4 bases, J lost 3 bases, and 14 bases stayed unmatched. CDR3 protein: CASSGPSGSGTSGSYNEQFF. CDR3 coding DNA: TGTGCCAGCAGTGGCCCGTCTGGATCCGGGACTAGCGGGAGCTACAATGAGCAGTTCTTC.

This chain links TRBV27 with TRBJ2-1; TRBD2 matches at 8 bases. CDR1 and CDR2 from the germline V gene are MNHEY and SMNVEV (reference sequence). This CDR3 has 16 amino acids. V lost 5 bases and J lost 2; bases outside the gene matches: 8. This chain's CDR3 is CASSPLPAGAYNEQFF. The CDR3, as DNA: TGTGCCAGCAGTCCCCTCCCAGCGGGAGCCTACAATGAGCAGTTCTTC.

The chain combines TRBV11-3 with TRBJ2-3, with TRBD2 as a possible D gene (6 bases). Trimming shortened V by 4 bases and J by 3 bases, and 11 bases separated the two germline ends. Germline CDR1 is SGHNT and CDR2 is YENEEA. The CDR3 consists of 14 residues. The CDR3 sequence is CASSSRDSTDTQYF. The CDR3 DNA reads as TGTGCCAGCAGCTCCCGGGACTCGACAGATACGCAGTATTTT.

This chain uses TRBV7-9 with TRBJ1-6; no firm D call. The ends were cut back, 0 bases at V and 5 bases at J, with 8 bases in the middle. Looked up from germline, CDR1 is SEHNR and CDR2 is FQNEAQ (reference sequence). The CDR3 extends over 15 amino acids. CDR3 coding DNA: TGTGCCAGCAGCTTAGCGGGCAGGAATAATTCACCCCTCCACTTT. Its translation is CASSLAGRNNSPLHF. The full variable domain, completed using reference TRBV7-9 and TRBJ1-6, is DTGVSQNPRHKITKRGQNVTFRCDPISEHNRLYWYRQTLGQGPEFLTYFQNEAQLEKSRLLSDRFSAERPKGSFSTLEIQRTEQGDSAMYLCASSLAGRNNSPLHFGNGTRLTVT.

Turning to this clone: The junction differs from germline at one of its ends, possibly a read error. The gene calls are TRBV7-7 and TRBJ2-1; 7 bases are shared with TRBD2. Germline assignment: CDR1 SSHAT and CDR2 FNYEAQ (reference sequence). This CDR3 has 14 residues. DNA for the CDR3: TGTGCTAGCAGCCACGGGGGGAGGGGATCAGAGCAGTTCTTC. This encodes CASSHGGRGSEQFF.

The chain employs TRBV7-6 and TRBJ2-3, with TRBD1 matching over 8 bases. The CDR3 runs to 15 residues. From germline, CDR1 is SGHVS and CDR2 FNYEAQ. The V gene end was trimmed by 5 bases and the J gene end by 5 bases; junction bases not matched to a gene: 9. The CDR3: CASSLTSGGIDTQYF. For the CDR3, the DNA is TGTGCCAGCAGCCTGACTTCAGGGGGCATAGATACGCAGTATTTT.

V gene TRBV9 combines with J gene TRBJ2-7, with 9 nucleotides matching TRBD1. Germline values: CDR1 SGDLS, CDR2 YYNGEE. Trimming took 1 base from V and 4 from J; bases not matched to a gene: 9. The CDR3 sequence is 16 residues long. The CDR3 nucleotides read TGTGCCAGCAGCGTAACGGAACAGGGGGCGAGGTACGAGCAGTACTTC. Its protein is CASSVTEQGARYEQYF.

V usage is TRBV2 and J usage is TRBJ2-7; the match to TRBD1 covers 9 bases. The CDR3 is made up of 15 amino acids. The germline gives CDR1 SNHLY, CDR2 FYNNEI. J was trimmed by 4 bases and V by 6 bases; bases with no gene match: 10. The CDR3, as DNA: TGTGCCAGCAGGCCGGGACAGGGCCTATTGTACGAGCAGTACTTC. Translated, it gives CASRPGQGLLYEQYF.

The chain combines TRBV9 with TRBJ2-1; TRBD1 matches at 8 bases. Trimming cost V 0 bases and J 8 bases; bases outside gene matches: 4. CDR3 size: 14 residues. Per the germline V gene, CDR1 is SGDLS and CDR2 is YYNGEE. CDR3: CASSVAPGGHEQFF. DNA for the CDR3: TGTGCCAGCAGCGTAGCCCCAGGGGGCCATGAGCAGTTCTTC. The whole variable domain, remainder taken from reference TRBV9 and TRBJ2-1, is DSGVTQTPKHLITATGQRVTLRCSPRSGDLSVYWYQQSLDQGLQFLIQYYNGEERAKGNILERFSAQQFPDLHSELNLSSLELGDSALYFCASSVAPGGHEQFFGPGTRLTVL.

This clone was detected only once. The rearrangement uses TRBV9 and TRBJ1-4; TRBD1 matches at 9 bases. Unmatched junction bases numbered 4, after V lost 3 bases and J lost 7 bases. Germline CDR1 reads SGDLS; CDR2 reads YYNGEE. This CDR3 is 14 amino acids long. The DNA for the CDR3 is TGTGCCAGCAGCGAACAGGGGGCAAGTGAAAAACTGTTTTTT. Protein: CASSEQGASEKLFF.